Sequencing of this TCR beta chain was carried out in a study of T cell responses to AZD1222 COVID-19 vaccine. The study, taken as a whole, reports: White British ancestry dominated among donors, who included more females, and clonal diversity was possibly underestimated. The study sampled repertoires only after the peak T cell response.

Remarks on this clone: Its target is not known.

Clones were read by immunoSEQ multiplex PCR, and TCRdb kept only the in-frame ones, dropping some. The sample carries more than 150,000 clones, around 94% recorded once. CDR3 length: 12 residues. V lost 2 bases and J lost 3, with 5 bases in between. Germline V gives CDR1 KGHSH, CDR2 LQKENI. The receptor was derived from an adult in good health. The V and J genes are TRBV18 and TRBJ2-7; D unresolved. The material was peripheral blood, obtained on day 0 of AZD1222 vaccination. This CDR3 is CASSPNDYEQYV. The DNA for the CDR3 is TGTGCCAGCTCACCAAATGACTACGAGCAGTACGTC.